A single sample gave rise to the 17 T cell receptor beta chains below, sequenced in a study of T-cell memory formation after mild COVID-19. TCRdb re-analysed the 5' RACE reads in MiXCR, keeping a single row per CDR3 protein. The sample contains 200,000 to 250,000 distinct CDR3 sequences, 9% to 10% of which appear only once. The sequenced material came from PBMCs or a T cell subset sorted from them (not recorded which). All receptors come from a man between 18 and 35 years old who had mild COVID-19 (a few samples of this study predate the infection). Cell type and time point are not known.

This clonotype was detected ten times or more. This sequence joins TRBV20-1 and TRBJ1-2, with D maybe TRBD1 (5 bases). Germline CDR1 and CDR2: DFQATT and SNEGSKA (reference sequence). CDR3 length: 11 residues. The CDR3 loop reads CGGGLYDGYTF. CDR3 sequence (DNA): TGCGGCGGGGGGTTGTATGATGGCTACACCTTC.

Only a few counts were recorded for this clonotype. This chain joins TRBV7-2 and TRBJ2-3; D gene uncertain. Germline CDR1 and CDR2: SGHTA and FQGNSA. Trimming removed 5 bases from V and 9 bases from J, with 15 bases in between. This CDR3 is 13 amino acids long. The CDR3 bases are TGTGCCAGCAGCCCTCCCGCATGGGTGACGCAGTATTTT. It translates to CASSPPAWVTQYF.

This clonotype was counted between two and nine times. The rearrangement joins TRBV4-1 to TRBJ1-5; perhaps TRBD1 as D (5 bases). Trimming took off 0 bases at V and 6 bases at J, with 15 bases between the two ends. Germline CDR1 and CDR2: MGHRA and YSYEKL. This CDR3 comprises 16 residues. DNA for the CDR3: TGCGCCAGCAGCCAAGATCTGGGGGGGGACCGTCAGCCCCAGCATTTT. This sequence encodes CASSQDLGGDRQPQHF.

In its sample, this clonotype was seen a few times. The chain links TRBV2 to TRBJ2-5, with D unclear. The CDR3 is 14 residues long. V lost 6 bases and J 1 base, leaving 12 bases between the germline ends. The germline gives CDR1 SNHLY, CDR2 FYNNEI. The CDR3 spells CASSGRVLQETQYF. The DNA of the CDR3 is TGTGCCAGCAGCGGACGGGTCCTCCAAGAGACCCAGTACTTC. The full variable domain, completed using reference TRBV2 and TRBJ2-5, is EPEVTQTPSHQVTQMGQEVILRCVPISNHLYFYWYRQILGQKVEFLVSFYNNEISEKSEIFDDQFSVERPDGSNFTLKIRSTKLEDSAMYFCASSGRVLQETQYFGPGTRLLVL.

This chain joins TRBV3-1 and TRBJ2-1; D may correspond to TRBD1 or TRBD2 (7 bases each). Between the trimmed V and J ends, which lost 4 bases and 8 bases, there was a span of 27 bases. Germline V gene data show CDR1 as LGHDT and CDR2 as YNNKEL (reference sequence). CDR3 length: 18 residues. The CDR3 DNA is TGTGCCAGCAGCCGCAGGGGAGGGGGCGGGGGAACCAACGATGAGCAGTTCTTC. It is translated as CASSRRGGGGGTNDEQFF.

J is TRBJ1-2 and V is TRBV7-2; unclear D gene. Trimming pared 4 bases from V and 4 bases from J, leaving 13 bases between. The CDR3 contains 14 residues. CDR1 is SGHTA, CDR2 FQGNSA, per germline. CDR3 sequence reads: CASSSGLTVYGYTF. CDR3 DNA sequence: TGTGCCAGCAGCTCCGGACTGACGGTCTATGGCTACACCTTC.

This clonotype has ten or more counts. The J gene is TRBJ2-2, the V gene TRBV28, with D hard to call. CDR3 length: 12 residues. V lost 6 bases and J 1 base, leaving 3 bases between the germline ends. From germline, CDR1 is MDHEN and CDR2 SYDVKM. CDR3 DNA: TGTGCCAGCAGCCAGAACACCGGGGAGCTGTTTTTT. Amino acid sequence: CASSQNTGELFF.

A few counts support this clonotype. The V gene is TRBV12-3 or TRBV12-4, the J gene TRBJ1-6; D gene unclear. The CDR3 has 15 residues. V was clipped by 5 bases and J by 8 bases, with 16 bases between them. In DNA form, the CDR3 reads TGTGCCAGCAGTGGGGATCCCGGTCAGGATTCACCCCTCCACTTT. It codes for CASSGDPGQDSPLHF.

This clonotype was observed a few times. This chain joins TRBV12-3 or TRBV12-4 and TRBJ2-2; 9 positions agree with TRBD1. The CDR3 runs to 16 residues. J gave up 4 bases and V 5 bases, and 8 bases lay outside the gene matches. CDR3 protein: CASSPRTGVGTGELFF. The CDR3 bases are TGTGCCAGCAGTCCACGGACAGGGGTGGGCACCGGGGAGCTGTTTTTT.

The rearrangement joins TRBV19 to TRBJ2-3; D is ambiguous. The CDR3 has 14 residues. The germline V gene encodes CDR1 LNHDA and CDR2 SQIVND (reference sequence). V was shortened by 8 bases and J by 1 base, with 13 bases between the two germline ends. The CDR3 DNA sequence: TGTGCCAGTCGCCGGAAGTTCGGCACAGATACGCAGTATTTT. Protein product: CASRRKFGTDTQYF.

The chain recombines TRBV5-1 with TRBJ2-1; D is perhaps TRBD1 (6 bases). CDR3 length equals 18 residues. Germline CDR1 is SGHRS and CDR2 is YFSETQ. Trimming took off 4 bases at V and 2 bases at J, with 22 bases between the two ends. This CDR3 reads CASSRRGGPGRTYNEQFF. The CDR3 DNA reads TGCGCCAGCAGCCGCCGAGGGGGTCCGGGGCGGACCTACAATGAGCAGTTCTTC.

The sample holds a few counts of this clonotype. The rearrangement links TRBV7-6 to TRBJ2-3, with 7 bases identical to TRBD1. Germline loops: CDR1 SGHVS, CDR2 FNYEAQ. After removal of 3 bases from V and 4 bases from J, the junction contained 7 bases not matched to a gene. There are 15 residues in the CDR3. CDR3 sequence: CASSFSTGRADTQYF. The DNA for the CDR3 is TGTGCCAGCAGCTTTTCGACAGGGCGGGCAGATACGCAGTATTTT.

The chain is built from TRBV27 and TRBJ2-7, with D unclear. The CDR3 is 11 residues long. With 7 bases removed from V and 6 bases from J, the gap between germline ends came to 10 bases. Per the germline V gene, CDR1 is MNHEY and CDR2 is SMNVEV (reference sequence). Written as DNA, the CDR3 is TGTGCCAGCACCTCTGTCTCCGAGCAGTACGTC. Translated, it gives CASTSVSEQYV.

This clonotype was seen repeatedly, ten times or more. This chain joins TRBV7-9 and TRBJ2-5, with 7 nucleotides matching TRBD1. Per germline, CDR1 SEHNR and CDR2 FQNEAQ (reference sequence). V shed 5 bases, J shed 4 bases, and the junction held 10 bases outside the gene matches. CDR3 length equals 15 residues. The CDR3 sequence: CASSPLRDSGETQYF. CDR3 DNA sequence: TGTGCCAGCAGCCCTCTCCGGGACAGTGGAGAGACCCAGTACTTC.

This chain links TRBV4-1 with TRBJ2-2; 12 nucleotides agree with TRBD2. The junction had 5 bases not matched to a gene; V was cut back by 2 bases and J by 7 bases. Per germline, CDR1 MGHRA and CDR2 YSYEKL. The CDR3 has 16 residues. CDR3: CASSQPLAGGHGELFF. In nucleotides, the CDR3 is TGCGCCAGCAGCCAACCGCTAGCGGGGGGGCACGGGGAGCTGTTTTTT.

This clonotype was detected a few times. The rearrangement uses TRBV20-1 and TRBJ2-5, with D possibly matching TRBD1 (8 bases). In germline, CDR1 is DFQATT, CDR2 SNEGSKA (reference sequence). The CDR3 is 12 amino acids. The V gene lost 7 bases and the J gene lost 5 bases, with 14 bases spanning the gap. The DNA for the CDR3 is TGCAGTGTTTACAGGGGGGGGGAGACCCAGTACTTC. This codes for CSVYRGGETQYF.

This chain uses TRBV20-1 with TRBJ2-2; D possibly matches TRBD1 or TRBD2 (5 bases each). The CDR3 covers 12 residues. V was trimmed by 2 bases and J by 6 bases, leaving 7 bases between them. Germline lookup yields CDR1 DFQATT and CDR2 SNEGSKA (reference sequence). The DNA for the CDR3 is TGCAGTGCTAGAAGGGACCCCGGGGAGCTGTTTTTT. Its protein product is CSARRDPGELFF.